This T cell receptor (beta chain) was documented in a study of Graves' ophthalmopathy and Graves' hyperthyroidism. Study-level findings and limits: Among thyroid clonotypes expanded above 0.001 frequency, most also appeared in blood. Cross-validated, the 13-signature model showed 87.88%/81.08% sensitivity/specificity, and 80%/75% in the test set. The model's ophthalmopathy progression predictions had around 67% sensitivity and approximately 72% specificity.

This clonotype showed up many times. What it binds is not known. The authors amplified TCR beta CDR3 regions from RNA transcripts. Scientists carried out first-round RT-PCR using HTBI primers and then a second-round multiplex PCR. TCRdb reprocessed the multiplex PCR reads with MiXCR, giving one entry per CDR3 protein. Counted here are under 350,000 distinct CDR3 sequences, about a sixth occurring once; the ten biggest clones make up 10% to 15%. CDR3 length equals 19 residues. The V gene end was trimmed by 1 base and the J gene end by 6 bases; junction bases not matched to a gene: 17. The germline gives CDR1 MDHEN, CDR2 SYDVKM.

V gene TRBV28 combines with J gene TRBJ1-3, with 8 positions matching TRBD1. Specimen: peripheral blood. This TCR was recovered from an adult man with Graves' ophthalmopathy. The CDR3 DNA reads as TGTGCCAGCAGTTTATTCCGGGACAGGAGGTGGTTTGAAGTAAACACCATATATTTT. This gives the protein CASSLFRDRRWFEVNTIYF.